The next 9 T cell receptor beta chains were all read from a single sample in a study of blood T cell repertoires in COVID-19. The method was immunoSEQ multiplex PCR; TCRdb's version includes in-frame clones alone and lacks a portion of them. The table lists around 72,000 clones, 87% of them singletons. Input material: peripheral blood. The receptors originated from a woman between 50 and 59 years old with acute or convalescent COVID-19.

V usage is TRBV3-1 (or the pseudogene TRBV3-2) and J usage is TRBJ1-1; unclear D gene. V lost 4 bases to trimming and J lost 1 base, with 10 bases between them. Germline lookup yields CDR1 LGHDT and CDR2 YNNKEL (reference sequence). The CDR3 runs to 14 residues. The CDR3 nucleotides are TGTGCCAGCAGCCTAGAGGGAGGGAACACTGAAGCTTTCTTT. This encodes CASSLEGGNTEAFF.

CDR3 region: CASSPDRGVSNQPQHF. In DNA, the CDR3 is TGTGCCAGCAGCCCTGACAGGGGTGTCTCCAATCAGCCCCAGCATTTT. V is TRBV6-2 or TRBV6-3 and J is TRBJ1-5; TRBD1 aligns across 8 bases. The CDR3 contains 16 residues. In germline, CDR1 is MNHEY, CDR2 SVGEGT. The V and J ends lost 6 bases and 3 bases, in that order; junction bases with no gene match: 10.

The rearrangement links TRBV6-4 to TRBJ2-2, with a possible D match to TRBD1 (6 bases). Germline V lookup: CDR1 MRHNA, CDR2 SNTAGT. The CDR3 is 13 amino acids. V lost 6 bases and J 6 bases, leaving 11 bases between the germline ends. CDR3 loop: CASSVTGSGELFF. CDR3 sequence (DNA): TGTGCCAGCAGCGTTACAGGGTCCGGGGAGCTGTTTTTT.

The rearrangement joins TRBV28 to TRBJ2-3, with D uncertain. The CDR3 sequence is 15 residues long. The V end was cut by 3 bases, the J end by 0 bases, with 10 bases between. CDR1 MDHEN and CDR2 SYDVKM come from the germline V gene. The CDR3 coding sequence is TGTGCCAGCAGTTTCCACCCCAGGAGCACAGATACGCAGTATTTT. Translating gives CASSFHPRSTDTQYF.

DNA of the CDR3: TGTGCCAGCAGCTCTCCACCGACGGTCGGGGATGGCTACACCTTC. It codes for CASSSPPTVGDGYTF. This rearrangement joins TRBV5-6 to TRBJ1-2, with D unresolved. This CDR3 has 15 amino acids. CDR1 and CDR2 (germline): SGHDT, YYEEEE. V was clipped by 3 bases and J by 6 bases, with 18 bases between them.

This clone was counted once. The chain links TRBV30 to TRBJ2-7, with 7 bases lining up with TRBD1. The CDR3 runs to 13 residues. Germline V gives CDR1 GTSNPN, CDR2 SVGIG (reference sequence). With V trimmed by 2 bases and J by 3 bases, 4 bases remained unmatched. CDR3 sequence reads: CAWSRDSIYEQYF. As DNA, the CDR3 is TGTGCCTGGAGTCGGGACAGCATCTACGAGCAGTACTTC.

The gene calls are TRBV19 and TRBJ2-2, with D perhaps TRBD1 (6 bases). V was shortened by 5 bases and J by 6 bases, with 22 bases between the two germline ends. The germline gives CDR1 LNHDA, CDR2 SQIVND (reference sequence). The CDR3 has 17 residues. The chain's CDR3 is CASSSRGTGYRAGELFF. CDR3 DNA: TGTGCCAGTAGTTCCCGGGGAACAGGGTACCGAGCCGGGGAGCTGTTTTTT.

The V call is TRBV6-5, the J call TRBJ2-2; 11 bases align to TRBD2. The CDR3 has 16 residues. Trimming removed 2 bases from V and 8 bases from J; junction bases left unmatched: 7. Germline CDR1 reads MNHEY; CDR2 reads SVGAGI. This CDR3 reads CASSYGGLAEAGELFF. DNA for the CDR3: TGTGCCAGCAGTTACGGGGGACTAGCGGAGGCAGGGGAGCTGTTTTTT.

The chain links TRBV20-1 to TRBJ2-1; D uncertain. The CDR3 has 11 residues. Per germline, CDR1 DFQATT and CDR2 SNEGSKA (reference sequence). Trimming took off 3 bases at V and 9 bases at J, with 9 bases between the two ends. The CDR3 protein is CSASFVLEQFF. The CDR3 DNA follows: TGCAGTGCTAGTTTTGTTCTTGAGCAGTTCTTC.